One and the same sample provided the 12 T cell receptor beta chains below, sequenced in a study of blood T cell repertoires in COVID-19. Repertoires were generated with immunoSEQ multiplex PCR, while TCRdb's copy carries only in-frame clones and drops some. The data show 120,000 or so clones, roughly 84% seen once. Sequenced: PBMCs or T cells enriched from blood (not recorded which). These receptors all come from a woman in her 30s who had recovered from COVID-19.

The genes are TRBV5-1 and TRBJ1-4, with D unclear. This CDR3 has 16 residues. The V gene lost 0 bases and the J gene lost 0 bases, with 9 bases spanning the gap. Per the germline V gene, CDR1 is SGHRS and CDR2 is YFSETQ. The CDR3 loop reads CASSLGGIATNEKLFF. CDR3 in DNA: TGCGCCAGCAGCTTGGGAGGGATTGCAACTAATGAAAAACTGTTTTTT.

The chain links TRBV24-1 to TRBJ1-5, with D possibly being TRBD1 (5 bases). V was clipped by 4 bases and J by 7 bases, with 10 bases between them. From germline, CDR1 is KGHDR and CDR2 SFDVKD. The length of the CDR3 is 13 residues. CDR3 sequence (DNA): TGTGCCACCAGTGACCAGGGCGGCCAGCCCCAGCATTTT. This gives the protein CATSDQGGQPQHF.

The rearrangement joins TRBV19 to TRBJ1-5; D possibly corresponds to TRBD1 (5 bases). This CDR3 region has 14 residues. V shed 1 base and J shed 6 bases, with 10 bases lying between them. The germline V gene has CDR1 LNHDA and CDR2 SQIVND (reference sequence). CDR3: CASSIAQGIQPQHF. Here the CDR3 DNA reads TGTGCCAGTAGTATAGCCCAGGGTATTCAGCCCCAGCATTTT.

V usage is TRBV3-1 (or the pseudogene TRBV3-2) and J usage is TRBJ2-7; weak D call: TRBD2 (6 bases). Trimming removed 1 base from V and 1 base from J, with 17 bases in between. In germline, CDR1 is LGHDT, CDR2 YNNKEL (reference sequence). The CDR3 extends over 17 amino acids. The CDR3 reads CASSQGPSGLRSYEQYF. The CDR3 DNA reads TGTGCCAGCAGCCAAGGGCCCAGCGGGCTCCGTTCCTACGAGCAGTACTTC.

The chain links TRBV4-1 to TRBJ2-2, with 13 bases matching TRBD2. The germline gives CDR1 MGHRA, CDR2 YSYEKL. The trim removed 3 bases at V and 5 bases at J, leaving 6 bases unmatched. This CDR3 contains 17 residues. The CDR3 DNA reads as TGCGCCAGCAGCCACGTTGGGACTAGCGGGACTACCGGGGAGCTGTTTTTT. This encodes CASSHVGTSGTTGELFF.

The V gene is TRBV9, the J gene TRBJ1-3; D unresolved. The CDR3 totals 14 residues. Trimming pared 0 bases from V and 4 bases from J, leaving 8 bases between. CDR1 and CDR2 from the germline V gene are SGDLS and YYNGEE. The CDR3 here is CASSVVAVGNTIYF. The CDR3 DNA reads TGTGCCAGCAGCGTAGTAGCCGTGGGAAACACCATATATTTT.

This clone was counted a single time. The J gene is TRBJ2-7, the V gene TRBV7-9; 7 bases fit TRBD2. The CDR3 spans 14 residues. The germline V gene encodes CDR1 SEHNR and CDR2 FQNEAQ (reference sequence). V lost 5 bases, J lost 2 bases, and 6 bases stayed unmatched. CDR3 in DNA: TGTGCCAGCAGCCCCCCGAGCGGGGCCTACGAGCAGTACTTC. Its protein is CASSPPSGAYEQYF.

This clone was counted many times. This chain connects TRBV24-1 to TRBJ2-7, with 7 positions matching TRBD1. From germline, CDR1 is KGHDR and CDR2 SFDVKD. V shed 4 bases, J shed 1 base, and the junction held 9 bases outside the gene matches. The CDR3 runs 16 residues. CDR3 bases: TGTGCCACCAGTGACACCAGACAGGGTGGTTCCTACGAGCAGTACTTC. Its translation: CATSDTRQGGSYEQYF.

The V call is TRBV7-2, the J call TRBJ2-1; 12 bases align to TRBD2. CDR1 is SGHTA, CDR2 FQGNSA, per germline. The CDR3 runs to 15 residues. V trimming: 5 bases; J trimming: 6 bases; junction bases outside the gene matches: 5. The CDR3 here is CASSSSSGRANEQFF. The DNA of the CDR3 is TGTGCCAGCAGCAGCTCTAGCGGGAGGGCCAATGAGCAGTTCTTC. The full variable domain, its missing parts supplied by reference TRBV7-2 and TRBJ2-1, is GAGVSQSPSNKVTEKGKDVELRCDPISGHTALYWYRQSLGQGLEFLIYFQGNSAPDKSGLPSDRFSAERTGGSVSTLTIQRTQQEDSAVYLCASSSSSGRANEQFFGPGTRLTVL.

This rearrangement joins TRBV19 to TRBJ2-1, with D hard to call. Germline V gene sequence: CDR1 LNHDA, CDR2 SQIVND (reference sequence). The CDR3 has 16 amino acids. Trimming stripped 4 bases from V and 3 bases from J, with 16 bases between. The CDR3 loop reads CASSSSMAERYNEQFF. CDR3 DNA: TGTGCCAGTAGTAGTTCCATGGCGGAGCGCTACAATGAGCAGTTCTTC.

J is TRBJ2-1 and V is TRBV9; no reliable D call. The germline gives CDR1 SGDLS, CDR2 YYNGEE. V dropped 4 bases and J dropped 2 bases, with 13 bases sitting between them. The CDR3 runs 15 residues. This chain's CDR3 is CASSPDGFAYNEQFF. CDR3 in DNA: TGTGCCAGCAGCCCAGACGGGTTCGCCTACAATGAGCAGTTCTTC.

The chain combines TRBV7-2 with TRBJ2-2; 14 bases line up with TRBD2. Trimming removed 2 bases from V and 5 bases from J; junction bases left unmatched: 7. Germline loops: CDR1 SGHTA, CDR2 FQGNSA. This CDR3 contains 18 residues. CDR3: CASSLPTSGRARTGELFF. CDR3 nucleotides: TGTGCCAGCAGCTTACCGACTAGCGGGAGGGCCAGGACCGGGGAGCTGTTTTTT.